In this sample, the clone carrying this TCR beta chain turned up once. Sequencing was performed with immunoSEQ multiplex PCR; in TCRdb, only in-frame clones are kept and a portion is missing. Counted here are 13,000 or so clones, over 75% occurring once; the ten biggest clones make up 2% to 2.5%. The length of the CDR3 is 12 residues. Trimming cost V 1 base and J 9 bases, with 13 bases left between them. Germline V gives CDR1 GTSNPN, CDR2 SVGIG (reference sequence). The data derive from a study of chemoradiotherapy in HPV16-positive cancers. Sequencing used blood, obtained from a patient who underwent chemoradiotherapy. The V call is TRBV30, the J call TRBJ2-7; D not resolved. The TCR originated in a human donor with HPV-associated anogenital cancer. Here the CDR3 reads CAWSAGAIRQYF. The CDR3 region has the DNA TGTGCCTGGAGTGCAGGAGCCATCCGGCAGTACTTC.